This T cell receptor beta chain is drawn from a study of shared clonotypes between healthy human individuals. Study-wide context: CD4 naive and CD4 memory each took three plates per donor, while CD8 naive took two and CD8 memory one. The study's findings and limits: Some naive CD4 clonotypes, 4% to 6%, turned up in common across several donors.

Trimming removed 5 bases from V and 7 bases from J, with 21 bases in between. CDR1 is SEHNR and CDR2 is FQNEAQ in the germline V gene (reference sequence). CDR3 size: 15 residues. An assay was performed, and its level was deep. TCRdb's table, derived via immunoSEQ multiplex PCR, lists solely in-frame clones and lacks some. The repertoire holds roughly 2.2 million clones, 80% to 95% seen once, with about 0.39% in the top ten. On this clone: Its target is not known.

The clonotype was recovered from a man aged 18 to 30 in good health. Some clones in this sample may be carry-over from other donors' samples. Sequences were obtained from naive CD4+ T cells from PBMCs. Subset described: CD45RA+ positively selected. The chain couples TRBV7-9 to TRBJ2-7, with D tentatively TRBD1 or TRBD2 (5 bases each). This CDR3 reads CASSRGFGRATEQYF. CDR3 in DNA: TGTGCCAGCAGCCGGGGATTCGGCAGGGCTACAGAGCAGTACTTC.